These T cell receptor beta chains were read from a single sample in a study of early T cells in non-severe SARS-CoV-2 infection. TCRdb re-called the 5' RACE reads with MiXCR, one entry per CDR3 protein. The data show about 49,000 distinct CDR3 sequences, approximately 4.1% seen once. The sequencing sample was made of whole blood. Every receptor here comes from an adult who was a healthcare worker with PCR-confirmed SARS-CoV-2 infection or an uninfected control (not recorded which). Each CDR3 is given with its conserved first and last residue. The D gene is left open where the match is weak. Size is omitted from some rows. Given values are once, few, many or a class for expanded clones.

CDR3 protein: CASSQNPDRNYGYTF
CDR3 DNA: TGTGCCAGCAGCCAAAACCCTGACAGGAACTATGGCTACACCTTC
D gene: -
J gene: TRBJ1-2
clone size: many
V gene: TRBV4-2

CDR3 protein: CASGVGNTEAFF
CDR3 DNA: TGTGCTAGTGGAGTCGGGAACACTGAAGCTTTCTTT
D gene: -
J gene: TRBJ1-1
clone size: many
V gene: TRBV12-5

CDR3 protein: CASSRTGGEGEKLFF
CDR3 DNA: TGTGCCAGCAGTAGGACAGGGGGCGAGGGGGAAAAACTGTTTTTT
D gene: TRBD1
J gene: TRBJ1-4
clone size: many
V gene: TRBV12-3/TRBV12-4

CDR3 protein: CSVEGLQSSYNEQFF
CDR3 DNA: TGCAGCGTTGAGGGGCTCCAGAGCTCCTACAATGAGCAGTTCTTC
D gene: -
J gene: TRBJ2-1
clone size: few
V gene: TRBV29-1

CDR3 protein: CASSEIRTGIDYGYTF
CDR3 DNA: TGTGCCAGCAGTGAAATCCGGACAGGGATTGACTATGGCTACACCTTC
D gene: TRBD1
J gene: TRBJ1-2
clone size: many
V gene: TRBV6-1

CDR3 protein: CSTKGTSGSFMDLGEQYF
CDR3 DNA: TGCAGTACTAAAGGGACTAGCGGGAGCTTTATGGACTTGGGGGAGCAGTACTTC
D gene: TRBD2
J gene: TRBJ2-7
clone size: many
V gene: TRBV20-1

CDR3 protein: CASSPRTGQTSQETQYF
CDR3 DNA: TGTGCCAGCAGCCCACGGACGGGACAGACAAGCCAAGAGACCCAGTACTTC
D gene: TRBD1
J gene: TRBJ2-5
clone size: many
V gene: TRBV11-3

CDR3 protein: CASIPGLAGTYEQYF
CDR3 DNA: TGTGCCAGCATCCCTGGACTAGCGGGAACCTACGAGCAGTACTTC
D gene: TRBD2
J gene: TRBJ2-7
clone size: few
V gene: TRBV6-2/TRBV6-3

CDR3 protein: CASSLGQRFSYTF
CDR3 DNA: TGTGCCAGCAGCTTAGGACAGCGGTTTAGCTACACCTTC
D gene: -
J gene: TRBJ1-2
clone size: -
V gene: TRBV7-2

CDR3 protein: CASAVSGGRNEQFF
CDR3 DNA: TGTGCCAGCGCTGTAAGCGGGGGGAGGAATGAGCAGTTCTTC
D gene: TRBD2
J gene: TRBJ2-1
clone size: -
V gene: TRBV7-2

CDR3 protein: CAISESTGKGQETQYF
CDR3 DNA: TGTGCCATCAGTGAGTCGACAGGGAAAGGACAAGAGACCCAGTACTTC
D gene: TRBD1
J gene: TRBJ2-5
clone size: many
V gene: TRBV10-3

CDR3 protein: CASSLARGNEKLFF
CDR3 DNA: TGTGCCAGCAGCTTGGCCAGGGGGAATGAAAAACTGTTTTTT
D gene: TRBD1
J gene: TRBJ1-4
clone size: many
V gene: TRBV5-6

CDR3 protein: CASKDSYTGELFF
CDR3 DNA: TGTGCCAGTAAGGACTCTTACACCGGGGAGCTGTTTTTT
D gene: -
J gene: TRBJ2-2
clone size: many
V gene: TRBV19

CDR3 protein: CASSLDSDTQYF
CDR3 DNA: TGTGCCAGCAGCTTGGATTCAGATACGCAGTATTTT
D gene: -
J gene: TRBJ2-3
clone size: few
V gene: TRBV7-3

CDR3 protein: CASGLATEQYF
CDR3 DNA: TGTGCCAGTGGACTAGCGACCGAGCAGTACTTC
D gene: TRBD2
J gene: TRBJ2-7
clone size: many
V gene: TRBV19

CDR3 protein: CASSSPTAPYGYTF
CDR3 DNA: TGTGCCAGCAGCTCCCCGACAGCCCCCTATGGCTACACCTTC
D gene: -
J gene: TRBJ1-2
clone size: many
V gene: TRBV7-2

CDR3 protein: CASSVGLADQETQYF
CDR3 DNA: TGTGCCAGCAGCGTTGGACTAGCAGACCAAGAGACCCAGTACTTC
D gene: TRBD2
J gene: TRBJ2-5
clone size: many
V gene: TRBV9

CDR3 protein: CASSPYKDGSTEAFF
CDR3 DNA: TGTGCCAGCAGTCCATATAAGGACGGGTCCACTGAAGCTTTCTTT
D gene: -
J gene: TRBJ1-1
clone size: many
V gene: TRBV28

CDR3 protein: CASSPTGGEAIQYF
CDR3 DNA: TGTGCCAGCAGCCCGACAGGGGGCGAAGCCATTCAGTACTTC
D gene: TRBD1
J gene: TRBJ2-4
clone size: many
V gene: TRBV25-1

CDR3 protein: CSARERGRDHEKLFF
CDR3 DNA: TGCAGTGCTAGAGAGAGGGGAAGGGATCACGAAAAACTGTTTTTT
D gene: -
J gene: TRBJ1-4
clone size: many
V gene: TRBV20-1

CDR3 protein: CSARGQGRTGELFF
CDR3 DNA: TGCAGCGCCCGCGGACAGGGAAGAACCGGGGAGCTGTTTTTT
D gene: TRBD1
J gene: TRBJ2-2
clone size: many
V gene: TRBV29-1

CDR3 protein: CSARAGVTDTQYF
CDR3 DNA: TGCAGTGCTAGAGCGGGAGTGACAGATACGCAGTATTTT
D gene: -
J gene: TRBJ2-3
clone size: -
V gene: TRBV20-1

CDR3 protein: CASSSLAGRYNEQFF
CDR3 DNA: TGTGCCAGCAGCTCCCTAGCGGGGAGATACAATGAGCAGTTCTTC
D gene: TRBD2
J gene: TRBJ2-1
clone size: many
V gene: TRBV11-2

CDR3 protein: CASSRDREQPQHF
CDR3 DNA: TGTGCCAGCTCACGGGACAGGGAGCAGCCCCAGCATTTT
D gene: TRBD1
J gene: TRBJ1-5
clone size: many
V gene: TRBV18

CDR3 protein: CASSLTSGRNEQFF
CDR3 DNA: TGTGCCAGCAGCTTAACTAGCGGGAGGAATGAGCAGTTCTTC
D gene: TRBD2
J gene: TRBJ2-1
clone size: many
V gene: TRBV7-2

CDR3 protein: CASSFAGQGTHEQFF
CDR3 DNA: TGTGCCAGCAGTTTCGCCGGACAGGGGACCCATGAGCAGTTCTTC
D gene: TRBD1
J gene: TRBJ2-1
clone size: many
V gene: TRBV12-3/TRBV12-4

CDR3 protein: CASISRDSRYGTEAFF
CDR3 DNA: TGTGCCAGCATAAGCCGGGACAGCCGTTATGGGACTGAAGCTTTCTTT
D gene: TRBD1
J gene: TRBJ1-1
clone size: many
V gene: TRBV6-2/TRBV6-3

CDR3 protein: CASSTDVGTGGYEQFF
CDR3 DNA: TGTGCCAGTAGTACGGACGTCGGGACAGGGGGCTATGAGCAGTTCTTC
D gene: TRBD1
J gene: TRBJ2-1
clone size: -
V gene: TRBV19

CDR3 protein: CASSPTTGLDTQYF
CDR3 DNA: TGTGCCAGCAGCCCGACGACAGGGCTAGATACGCAGTATTTT
D gene: TRBD1
J gene: TRBJ2-3
clone size: -
V gene: TRBV7-8

CDR3 protein: CASRKDSSYNSPLHF
CDR3 DNA: TGCGCCAGCAGGAAAGACAGCTCCTATAATTCACCCCTCCACTTT
D gene: -
J gene: TRBJ1-6
clone size: many
V gene: TRBV5-1

CDR3 protein: CASSLLGDSLGYTF
CDR3 DNA: TGTGCCAGCAGCTTGTTGGGGGACAGTCTTGGCTACACCTTC
D gene: TRBD1
J gene: TRBJ1-2
clone size: many
V gene: TRBV5-4

CDR3 protein: CASSLIRQDPNTEAFF
CDR3 DNA: TGTGCCAGCAGTTTGATCCGACAGGATCCGAACACTGAAGCTTTCTTT
D gene: -
J gene: TRBJ1-1
clone size: many
V gene: TRBV7-2

CDR3 protein: CASARDRAITGANVLTF
CDR3 DNA: TGTGCCAGCGCGCGGGACAGGGCGATTACCGGGGCCAACGTCCTGACTTTC
D gene: TRBD1
J gene: TRBJ2-6
clone size: -
V gene: TRBV7-2

CDR3 protein: CASSLTSMNTEAFF
CDR3 DNA: TGTGCCAGCAGCTTAACAAGCATGAACACTGAAGCTTTCTTT
D gene: -
J gene: TRBJ1-1
clone size: -
V gene: TRBV7-3

CDR3 protein: CASSLVWTSEGDTQYF
CDR3 DNA: TGTGCCAGCAGCTTAGTGTGGACTAGCGAGGGGGATACGCAGTATTTT
D gene: TRBD2
J gene: TRBJ2-3
clone size: few
V gene: TRBV11-2

CDR3 protein: CASSPRLAGGPILYNEQFF
CDR3 DNA: TGTGCCAGCAGTCCGCGACTAGCGGGGGGGCCTATCTTGTACAATGAGCAGTTCTTC
D gene: TRBD2
J gene: TRBJ2-1
clone size: many
V gene: TRBV25-1

CDR3 protein: CASSLIGLTDTQYF
CDR3 DNA: TGTGCCAGTAGTCTAATTGGGTTAACAGATACGCAGTATTTT
D gene: -
J gene: TRBJ2-3
clone size: many
V gene: TRBV19

CDR3 protein: CSARDGQTNEKLFF
CDR3 DNA: TGCAGTGCTAGAGACGGGCAGACTAATGAAAAACTGTTTTTT
D gene: -
J gene: TRBJ1-4
clone size: many
V gene: TRBV20-1

CDR3 protein: CASTGQGHNEKLFF
CDR3 DNA: TGTGCCAGCACGGGACAGGGACATAATGAAAAACTGTTTTTT
D gene: TRBD1
J gene: TRBJ1-4
clone size: -
V gene: TRBV18

CDR3 protein: CATSEYTESGANVLTF
CDR3 DNA: TGTGCCACCAGTGAATATACAGAGTCTGGGGCCAACGTCCTGACTTTC
D gene: -
J gene: TRBJ2-6
clone size: -
V gene: TRBV24-1

CDR3 protein: CATGTFSYEQYF
CDR3 DNA: TGTGCCACGGGGACTTTCTCCTACGAGCAGTACTTC
D gene: -
J gene: TRBJ2-7
clone size: few
V gene: TRBV6-5

CDR3 protein: CSARENPGTSGGGGRQFF
CDR3 DNA: TGCAGTGCTAGAGAGAACCCCGGGACTAGCGGGGGGGGCGGTCGGCAGTTCTTC
D gene: TRBD2
J gene: TRBJ2-1
clone size: many
V gene: TRBV20-1

CDR3 protein: CASSLLVVRSDTQYF
CDR3 DNA: TGTGCCAGCAGCTTGCTTGTCGTTCGATCCGATACGCAGTATTTT
D gene: -
J gene: TRBJ2-3
clone size: many
V gene: TRBV5-6

CDR3 protein: CASSLRTGGDYGYTF
CDR3 DNA: TGTGCCAGTAGTCTGAGGACGGGAGGCGACTATGGCTACACCTTC
D gene: -
J gene: TRBJ1-2
clone size: many
V gene: TRBV19